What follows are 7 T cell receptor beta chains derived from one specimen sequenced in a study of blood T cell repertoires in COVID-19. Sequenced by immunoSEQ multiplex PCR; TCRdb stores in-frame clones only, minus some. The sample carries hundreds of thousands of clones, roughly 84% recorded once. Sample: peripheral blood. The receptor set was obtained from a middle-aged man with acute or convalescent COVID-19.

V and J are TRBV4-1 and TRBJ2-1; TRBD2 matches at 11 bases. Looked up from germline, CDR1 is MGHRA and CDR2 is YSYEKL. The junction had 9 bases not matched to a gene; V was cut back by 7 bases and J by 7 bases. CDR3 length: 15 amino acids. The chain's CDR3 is CASNKLAGVGNEQFF. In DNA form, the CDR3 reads TGCGCCAGCAACAAACTAGCGGGAGTAGGGAATGAGCAGTTCTTC.

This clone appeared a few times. CDR3 nucleotides: TGTGCCAGCAGCTTAGAAGGGGACACGTACAATGAGCAGTTCTTC. Encoded protein: CASSLEGDTYNEQFF. The chain combines TRBV13 with TRBJ2-1; tentatively, D is TRBD1 (6 bases). Germline CDR1 PRHDT, CDR2 FYEKMQ (reference sequence). The CDR3 covers 15 residues. The V and J ends lost 1 base and 4 bases respectively, with 11 bases between them.

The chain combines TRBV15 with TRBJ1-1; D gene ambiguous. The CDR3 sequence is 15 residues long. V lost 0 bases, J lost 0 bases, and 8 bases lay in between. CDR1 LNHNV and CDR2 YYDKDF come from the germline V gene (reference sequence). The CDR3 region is CATSRDRRVNTEAFF. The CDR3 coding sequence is TGTGCCACCAGCAGAGATCGTCGAGTGAACACTGAAGCTTTCTTT.

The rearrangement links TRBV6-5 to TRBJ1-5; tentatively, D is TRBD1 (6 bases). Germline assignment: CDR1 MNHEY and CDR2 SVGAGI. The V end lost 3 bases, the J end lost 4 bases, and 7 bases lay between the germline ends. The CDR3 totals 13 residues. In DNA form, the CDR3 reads TGTGCCAGCAGTTATGACAGGAATCAGCCCCAGCATTTT. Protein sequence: CASSYDRNQPQHF.

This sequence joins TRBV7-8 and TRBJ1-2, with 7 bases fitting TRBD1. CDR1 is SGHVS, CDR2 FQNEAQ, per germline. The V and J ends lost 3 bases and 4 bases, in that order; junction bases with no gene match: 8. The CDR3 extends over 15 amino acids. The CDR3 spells CASSFKGGLAYGYTF. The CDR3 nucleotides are TGTGCCAGCAGCTTTAAAGGGGGCTTAGCCTATGGCTACACCTTC.

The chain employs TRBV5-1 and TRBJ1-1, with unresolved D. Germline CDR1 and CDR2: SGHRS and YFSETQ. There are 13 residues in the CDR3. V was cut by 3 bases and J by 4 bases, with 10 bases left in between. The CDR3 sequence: CASSYGSGTEAFF. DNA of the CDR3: TGCGCCAGCAGCTACGGTTCCGGCACTGAAGCTTTCTTT.

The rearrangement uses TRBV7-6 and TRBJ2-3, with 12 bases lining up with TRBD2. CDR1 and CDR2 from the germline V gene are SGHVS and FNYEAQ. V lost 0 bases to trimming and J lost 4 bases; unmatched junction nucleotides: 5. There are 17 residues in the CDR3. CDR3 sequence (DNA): TGTGCCAGCAGCTTAGCGGGTAGACTAGCGGGAGCAGATACGCAGTATTTT. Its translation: CASSLAGRLAGADTQYF.